A selection of T cell receptor beta chains follows, all from one sample in a study of T cells in Graves' hyperthyroidism and ophthalmopathy. MiXCR was run by TCRdb on the multiplex PCR reads, yielding one entry per CDR3 protein. The sample lists just under 750,000 distinct CDR3 sequences, around a third occurring once. Sequencing was done on a sample of blood. The receptors stem from a woman aged 40 to 50 with Graves' hyperthyroidism. The CDR3 runs from the conserved cysteine through the conserved F or W. D genes are given only for firm matches. Clone size is given for some rows only: seen once, a few or many times, or a class if the clone is expanded.

J gene,V gene,clone size,D gene,CDR3 DNA,CDR3 protein
TRBJ1-1,TRBV7-3,many,-,TGTGCCAGCAGCCAGGTGGGGTACACTGAAGCTTTCTTT,CASSQVGYTEAFF
TRBJ1-1,TRBV19,many,-,TGTGCCAGTAGGCTGGACAGTACGAACACTGAAGCTTTCTTT,CASRLDSTNTEAFF
TRBJ1-1,TRBV7-3,many,-,TGTGCCAGCAGCCGACAGGTCGACACTGAAGCTTTCTTT,CASSRQVDTEAFF
TRBJ2-5,TRBV7-2,many,-,TGTGCCAGCAGCTCCCCGGGGATGGGGACCCAGTACTTC,CASSSPGMGTQYF
TRBJ1-5,TRBV7-2,many,-,TGTGCCAGCAGCTTAGCTGGTCCCGAGGGGCGCAATCAGCCCCAGCATTTT,CASSLAGPEGRNQPQHF
TRBJ2-1,TRBV6-5,few,TRBD1,TGTGCCAGCACCGGACAGGGAGTCGGGCAGTTCTTC,CASTGQGVGQFF
TRBJ2-5,TRBV7-9,many,-,TGTGCCAGCGTTGACGGATTGTTGTACCAAGAGACCCAGTACTTC,CASVDGLLYQETQYF
TRBJ1-1,TRBV19,-,TRBD1,TGTGCCAGTAGTATTTACAGGGGGAACACTGAAGCTTTCTTT,CASSIYRGNTEAFF
TRBJ2-3,TRBV9,-,-,TGTGCCAGCAGCGTAGCGACCCCCACAGATACGCAGTATTTT,CASSVATPTDTQYF
TRBJ2-7,TRBV20-1,-,TRBD2,TGCAGTGCTAGAGACCCCGGGACTACTTCCTACGAGCAGTACTTC,CSARDPGTTSYEQYF
TRBJ1-2,TRBV20-1,many,-,TGCAGTGCTAGAGACAGAGGGGATGGCTACACCTTC,CSARDRGDGYTF
TRBJ2-7,TRBV5-6,-,TRBD1,TGTGCCAGCAGCTTTTCGACAGGGGGCCAGTACGAGCAGTACTTC,CASSFSTGGQYEQYF
TRBJ2-5,TRBV10-3,-,-,TGTGCCATCAGTGAGCCGTCAAGAGGGGCAGAGGAGACCCAGTACTTC,CAISEPSRGAEETQYF
TRBJ2-7,TRBV12-3/TRBV12-4,-,TRBD2,TGTGCCAGCAGTCGTCTAGCGGGGGGGAACGAGCAGTACTTC,CASSRLAGGNEQYF
TRBJ1-4,TRBV4-3,many,-,TGCGCCAGCAGCCAAGGAGGAGATGCAACTAATGAAAAACTGTTTTTT,CASSQGGDATNEKLFF
TRBJ2-5,TRBV10-2,-,-,TGCGCCAGCAGTGAGTCGGAGGAGGGGCCCCAGTACTTC,CASSESEEGPQYF
TRBJ1-2,TRBV7-9,many,-,TGTGCCAGCAGCCCGCCGGGACACCTCTATGGCTACACCTTC,CASSPPGHLYGYTF
TRBJ1-4,TRBV20-1,-,TRBD1,TGCAGTGCTCACAGGGGGTTTGCTGAAAAACTGTTTTTT,CSAHRGFAEKLFF
TRBJ2-5,TRBV5-4,-,-,TGTGCCAGCAGCTTGGGTCCCAGCGGAGAGACCCAGTACTTC,CASSLGPSGETQYF
TRBJ2-2,TRBV7-9,many,-,TGTGCCAGCAGCTTAGGGGCAGGCTTCGCCGGGGAGCTGTTTTTT,CASSLGAGFAGELFF
TRBJ2-7,TRBV20-1,-,-,TGCAGTGCGCGGGGTCAGGGGCGCGAGCAGTACTTC,CSARGQGREQYF
TRBJ1-2,TRBV5-1,many,TRBD1,TGCGCCAGCAGCTGGACAGGGGGAGGAGGCTATGGCTACACCTTC,CASSWTGGGGYGYTF
TRBJ1-2,TRBV6-5,few,-,TGTGCCAGCAATTTAAGTCCGGCGGGGGGATATGGCTACACCTTC,CASNLSPAGGYGYTF
TRBJ1-2,TRBV9,many,TRBD1,TGTGCCAGCAGCGTGGGACAGGATGACGATGGCTACACCTTC,CASSVGQDDDGYTF
TRBJ2-7,TRBV6-6,few,-,TGTGCCAGCAGTTACTCGAACAGGGTATACGAGCAGTACTTC,CASSYSNRVYEQYF
TRBJ1-1,TRBV19,-,-,TGTGCCAGTAGTATTACAGTAGGAGGGGACACTGAAGCTTTCTTT,CASSITVGGDTEAFF
TRBJ1-6,TRBV10-3,-,TRBD1,TGTGCCATCAGAGAGGACAGGGACCATTCACCCCTCCACTTT,CAIREDRDHSPLHF
TRBJ1-4,TRBV7-2,many,-,TGTGCCAGCAGCTCCTCCCGTCAGGACGGGAGGCTTGAAAAACTGTTTTTT,CASSSSRQDGRLEKLFF
TRBJ1-5,TRBV9,few,TRBD1,TGTGCCAGCAGAGGACAGGGTTCGGAGACCCAGCATTTT,CASRGQGSETQHF
TRBJ1-2,TRBV20-1,few,-,TGCAGTGCCCTCCCCGACGGGGTTAGTGGCTACACCTTC,CSALPDGVSGYTF
TRBJ2-7,TRBV25-1,-,-,TGTGCCTCCAACCATAGATTCGTAAACTTCTCCTACGAGCAGTACTTC,CASNHRFVNFSYEQYF
TRBJ1-1,TRBV29-1,few,TRBD1,TGCAGCGTTGCTAGTACGACAGGGAGGGACACTGAAGCTTTCTTT,CSVASTTGRDTEAFF
TRBJ2-2,TRBV9,few,-,TGTGCCAGCAGCCCTCAGGCTGTTATGGCCACCGGGGAGCTGTTTTTT,CASSPQAVMATGELFF
TRBJ1-2,TRBV14,many,-,TGTGCCAGCAGCCAAGATCGAGGGGGATGGGGCTACACCTTC,CASSQDRGGWGYTF
TRBJ1-2,TRBV19,-,TRBD1,TGTGCCAGTAGTATAGCGAATTGGAGGGGGACAGATGATCCCCTACTCGGCTACACCTTC,CASSIANWRGTDDPLLGYTF
TRBJ1-1,TRBV7-9,many,-,TGTGCCAGCAGCTTGCTGGTAGGGAACACTGAAGCTTTCTTT,CASSLLVGNTEAFF
TRBJ1-3,TRBV2,-,-,TGTGCCAGCGTTACGGGGAGCTCTGGAAACACCATATATTTT,CASVTGSSGNTIYF
TRBJ1-5,TRBV4-1,-,TRBD1,TGCGCCAGCAGCCAAGGGACAGGGTATCAGACTCAGCATTTT,CASSQGTGYQTQHF
TRBJ1-1,TRBV7-9,few,-,TGTGCCAGCAGTCTTAGGGCAGAGAACACTGAAGCTTTCTTT,CASSLRAENTEAFF
TRBJ2-7,TRBV28,few,-,TGTGCCAGCGGGTTATATGGCTACGAGCAGTACTTC,CASGLYGYEQYF
TRBJ1-4,TRBV6-5,few,-,TGTGCCACCCGCGGTGATACTAATGAAAAACTGTTTTTT,CATRGDTNEKLFF
TRBJ1-2,TRBV19,few,-,TGTGCCAGTAATTTATCGGGGGCGAGGGATGGCTACACCTTC,CASNLSGARDGYTF
TRBJ2-7,TRBV7-2,-,-,TGTGCCAGCAGCTTTCACGAGATTACCTACGAGCAGTACTTC,CASSFHEITYEQYF
TRBJ1-2,TRBV20-1,-,-,TGCAGTGCTAGAGATACGTCCTTAGGTCTTGGGGCTTTTGTCTATGGCTACACCTTC,CSARDTSLGLGAFVYGYTF
TRBJ2-2,TRBV7-9,-,-,TGTGCCAGCCGAACAGGGTATACCGGGGAGCTGTTTTTT,CASRTGYTGELFF
TRBJ1-5,TRBV6-5,many,-,TGTGCCAGCACTGACGGGCCGCGGAATCAGCCCCAGCATTTT,CASTDGPRNQPQHF
TRBJ1-5,TRBV12-3/TRBV12-4,few,-,TGTGCCAGCAGTTTGGATGGGCGGCGGGCGCCCCAGCATTTT,CASSLDGRRAPQHF
TRBJ2-1,TRBV7-9,-,TRBD2,TGTGCCAGCAGCACAGGGACTAGCGGGACTGAACAGTTCTTC,CASSTGTSGTEQFF
TRBJ2-5,TRBV5-1,many,-,TGCGCCAGCAGCTTGGATTTTGCCCCCCAAGAGACCCAGTACTTC,CASSLDFAPQETQYF
TRBJ2-7,TRBV7-6,-,TRBD1,TGTGCCAGCAGCTTAGGGACAGGGGTCCTCGAGCAGTACTTC,CASSLGTGVLEQYF
TRBJ1-2,TRBV28,many,TRBD1,TGTGCCAGCGGGAACAGGGGGCCTGGCTACACCTTC,CASGNRGPGYTF
TRBJ2-7,TRBV29-1,once,TRBD1,TGCAGCGTTGAATGGCAGGGGGTCCACGAGCAGTACTTC,CSVEWQGVHEQYF
TRBJ2-7,TRBV12-3/TRBV12-4,few,TRBD1,TGTGCCAGCAGTCAAGGGGGCAGCGTTGAGCAGTACTTC,CASSQGGSVEQYF